Here is one T cell receptor beta chain with its context. Its binding antigen is unknown. No qualities accompany the bases; no much larger clone lies one base away. Focal radiation therapy combined with CTLA-4 blockade (ipilimumab) was tested in patients with chemo-refractory metastatic non-small-cell lung cancer. This sample is part of a study of radiotherapy plus CTLA-4 blockade in lung cancer (dated by TCRdb to 2017 to 2018). Background on the whole study: Objective responses occurred in roughly 19% of enrolled patients, and 30% to 40% achieved disease control.

The receptor library was made with the immunoSEQ multiplex PCR assay. Entries here come from immuneACCESS through TCRdb and include only in-frame sequences with V and J called. Some clones fail to appear in such tables; in the studies checked, an unresolved V gene covers under half of the shortfall, and the cause of the remainder is unknown. This sample comprises about 49,000 clones, roughly 90% of them detected only once. The top ten hold 7.8% of the sample. Paper-wide results and their limitations: The strongest predictors of response were reported to be early dynamic shifts in blood T cell clones along with a rise in serum interferon-beta following radiation. After treatment with radiotherapy and ipilimumab, TCR clones that came from tumors expanded in the peripheral blood.

This receptor was obtained from a human donor with non-small cell lung cancer whose response to radiotherapy plus ipilimumab could not be evaluated. This specimen consisted of peripheral blood, obtained from a patient treated with radiotherapy plus ipilimumab.

The nucleotides read TGTGCCAGCAGCGCCAGTCCAGGGAACACTGAAGCTTTCTTT. This is translated as CASSASPGNTEAFF. The sequence is built from TRBV6-4 and TRBJ1-1, with the D gene call left open. The CDR3, from cysteine to phenylalanine, totals 14 residues. Just CDR3 DNA is preserved here, 42 bases in frame from base 1. From a lookup of the germline V gene, CDR1 and CDR2 are MRHNA and SNTAGT. The junction carries 12 bases between V and J, which are trimmed by 6 bases and 1 base respectively.